This TCR beta chain was sequenced for a study of blood T cell repertoires in COVID-19. TCRdb's copy holds only in-frame clones and misses some; the assay was immunoSEQ multiplex PCR. The sample yields more than 150,000 clones, about nine tenths seen once. This CDR3 has 15 residues. V was trimmed by 3 bases and J by 0 bases, leaving 12 bases between them. Germline CDR1 and CDR2: ENHRY and SYGVKD. Sequenced material: peripheral blood. The rearrangement joins TRBV10-3 to TRBJ2-7; D possibly corresponds to TRBD1 (6 bases). The origin of this receptor is a man aged 40-49 years with acute or convalescent COVID-19. The CDR3 is CAISDGGSSSYEQYF. In DNA form, the CDR3 reads TGTGCCATCAGTGATGGGGGCTCAAGCTCCTACGAGCAGTACTTC.